The 22 T cell receptor beta chains given below trace back to one sample, sequenced in a study of human T cells and chemical hapten exposure. Noted time point: patch test 3, about 24 weeks after DPC sensitization. The treatment here: therapeutic diphenylcyclopropenone sensitization with weekly scalp DPC. MiXCR, applied by TCRdb to the RACE reads, yields one record per CDR3 protein. The table records 150,000 to 200,000 distinct CDR3 sequences, roughly 26% of them present only once. This material consisted of whole blood, taken in connection with sensitization to the hapten diphenylcyclopropenone (DPC). The receptors shown here come from a woman aged 18-29 years with alopecia areata. Some clones in this sample may be carry-over from other donors' samples.

This clonotype came up a few times. This sequence joins TRBV5-4 and TRBJ1-6; perhaps TRBD1 as D (6 bases). Germline CDR1 and CDR2: SGHNT and YYREEE (reference sequence). V lost 4 bases to trimming and J lost 3 bases, with 14 bases between them. CDR3 length: 16 amino acids. CDR3 sequence reads: CASSTGGAGYNSPLHF. The CDR3, as DNA: TGTGCCAGCAGCACTGGGGGCGCGGGCTATAATTCACCCCTCCACTTT.

The CDR3 DNA is TGTGCCAGCTCACCTCAGGCCGGGCCTCCCCAGCATTTT. Amino acid sequence: CASSPQAGPPQHF. The chain employs TRBV18 and TRBJ1-5; D gene ambiguous. The CDR3 totals 13 residues. V lost 3 bases to trimming and J lost 10 bases, with 13 bases between them. From germline, CDR1 is KGHSH and CDR2 LQKENI.

The rearrangement links TRBV10-2 to TRBJ2-5; D is unresolved. CDR3 length: 11 amino acids. The germline CDR1 and CDR2 sequences are WSHSY and SAAADI. The V end lost 4 bases, the J end lost 3 bases, and 3 bases lay between the germline ends. The CDR3, as DNA: TGCGCCAGCAGTGGAAAAGAGACCCAGTACTTC. The encoded protein is CASSGKETQYF.

The rearrangement links TRBV4-1 to TRBJ1-2, with TRBD1 matching 8 bases. The junction had 4 bases not matched to a gene; V was cut back by 0 bases and J by 4 bases. There are 15 residues in the CDR3. CDR1 is MGHRA, CDR2 YSYEKL, per germline. This CDR3 is CASSQDRGLSYGYTF. CDR3 sequence (DNA): TGCGCCAGCAGCCAAGACAGGGGGCTGAGCTATGGCTACACCTTC.

This sequence joins TRBV28 and TRBJ2-3, with 10 bases fitting TRBD2. Losses at the gene ends were 2 bases for V and 5 bases for J; bases not matched to a gene: 4. Germline lookup yields CDR1 MDHEN and CDR2 SYDVKM. The CDR3 consists of 15 residues. In DNA form, the CDR3 reads TGTGCCAGCAGTTTACAGCGGGGGGGCATAGATACGCAGTATTTT. Protein product: CASSLQRGGIDTQYF.

The chain recombines TRBV19 with TRBJ2-1, with 8 bases fitting TRBD2. Germline V CDR1 and CDR2: LNHDA, SQIVND (reference sequence). The CDR3 spans 15 residues. After removal of 10 bases from V and 8 bases from J, the junction contained 16 bases not matched to a gene. The chain's CDR3 is CATKSGTRRFDEQFF. The DNA for the CDR3 is TGTGCCACTAAATCCGGGACTAGGAGGTTCGATGAGCAGTTCTTC.

CDR3 loop: CASSQDRPYEQYF. DNA for the CDR3: TGCGCCAGCAGCCAAGATAGGCCCTACGAGCAGTACTTC. The rearrangement joins TRBV4-3 to TRBJ2-7; D not resolved. CDR1 LGHNA and CDR2 YSLEER come from the germline V gene. Trimming removed 0 bases from V and 2 bases from J, with 5 bases in between. The CDR3 has 13 residues.

In this sample, this clonotype turned up a few times. The gene calls are TRBV2 and TRBJ1-4; no clear D. Per germline, CDR1 SNHLY and CDR2 FYNNEI. V shed 3 bases and J shed 5 bases, with 10 bases lying between them. The CDR3 spans 14 residues. The CDR3 DNA is TGTGCCAGCAGTGACAACTCCCGGAATGAAAAACTGTTTTTT. It translates to CASSDNSRNEKLFF. The complete variable domain, with remaining parts taken from reference TRBV2 and TRBJ1-4, reads EPEVTQTPSHQVTQMGQEVILRCVPISNHLYFYWYRQILGQKVEFLVSFYNNEISEKSEIFDDQFSVERPDGSNFTLKIRSTKLEDSAMYFCASSDNSRNEKLFFGSGTQLSVL.

The rearrangement uses TRBV6-5 and TRBJ2-3; D may correspond to TRBD1 or TRBD2 (6 bases each). In germline, CDR1 is MNHEY, CDR2 SVGAGI. V was clipped by 5 bases and J by 6 bases, with 18 bases between them. The CDR3 runs 15 residues. CDR3 bases: TGTGCCAGCAGTCCCCCCCCGACGGGGGCTGATACGCAGTATTTT. It is translated as CASSPPPTGADTQYF.

This chain links TRBV27 with TRBJ2-7; either TRBD1 or TRBD2 may fit D (5 bases each). CDR1 and CDR2 (germline): MNHEY, SMNVEV (reference sequence). Trimming took 2 bases from V and 6 from J, leaving 8 bases between them. The CDR3 runs 12 residues. The CDR3 protein is CASSLLGREQYF. CDR3 DNA: TGTGCCAGCAGTTTACTGGGACGCGAGCAGTACTTC.

CDR3 DNA sequence: TGTGCCAGCAGCGACACCCGAGGCTCAGATACGCAGTATTTT. Amino acids: CASSDTRGSDTQYF. The chain links TRBV6-4 to TRBJ2-3; D gene ambiguous. The germline V gene has CDR1 MRHNA and CDR2 SNTAGT. V was trimmed by 6 bases and J by 4 bases, leaving 14 bases between them. This CDR3 has 14 residues.

This sequence joins TRBV12-3 or TRBV12-4 and TRBJ2-3; D call uncertain. The length of the CDR3 is 12 residues. The V gene lost 6 bases and the J gene lost 4 bases, with 8 bases spanning the gap. The CDR3 protein is CASSFVPDTQYF. The DNA of the CDR3 is TGTGCCAGCAGCTTCGTCCCAGATACGCAGTATTTT.

This clonotype was counted ten times or more. The V and J genes are TRBV4-1 and TRBJ1-5; 7 bases agree with TRBD1. V shed 5 bases, J shed 0 bases, and the junction held 7 bases outside the gene matches. The CDR3 has 16 residues. Germline CDR1 reads MGHRA; CDR2 reads YSYEKL. The DNA of the CDR3 is TGCGCCAGCAGCGGACGGACAGGCAATAGCAATCAGCCCCAGCATTTT. Translating it yields CASSGRTGNSNQPQHF.

A word on this clonotype: Likely a read error: the CDR3 ends without its conserved phenylalanine or tryptophan. No DNA is shown, since the ends of the CDR3 on it are uncertain; the CDR3 is the one TCRdb lists. The J gene is TRBJ2-7, the V gene TRBV6-2 or TRBV6-3. The CDR3 is 8 amino acids long, termini counted. CDR1 and CDR2 from the germline V gene are MNHEY and SVGEGT. The CDR3 here is CASGKKGI.

This clonotype was seen only a few times. The V call is TRBV21-1, the J call TRBJ2-3; TRBD1, the D gene given by the table, was not confirmed from the DNA. TRBV21-1 is recorded as a pseudogene. The CDR3 covers 14 residues. DNA of the CDR3: TGTGCCAGCAGCAACGGGCAGGGGAAAGATACGCAGTATTTT. It yields the protein CASSNGQGKDTQYF.

The chain carries TRBV6-2 or TRBV6-3 and TRBJ2-2, with a tentative D call TRBD1 (8 bases). Germline CDR1 MNHEY, CDR2 SVGEGT. The CDR3 spans 16 residues. Trimming cost V 4 bases and J 5 bases, with 17 bases left between them. The CDR3 DNA reads as TGTGCCAGCAGTTTCTCAGACAGGGGAGGGACCGGGGAGCTGTTTTTT. Translating it yields CASSFSDRGGTGELFF.

This clonotype has a handful of counts. V gene TRBV20-1 combines with J gene TRBJ1-2, with D tentatively TRBD1 (6 bases). The CDR3 has 12 residues. Per the germline V gene, CDR1 is DFQATT and CDR2 is SNEGSKA (reference sequence). The germline V and J ends were trimmed by 2 bases and 4 bases, with 8 bases remaining between them. The CDR3: CSARPGVYGYTF. The DNA of the CDR3 is TGCAGTGCTAGACCAGGGGTCTATGGCTACACCTTC.

The genes are TRBV7-9 and TRBJ1-5; TRBD1 might be the D (5 bases). Germline V CDR1 and CDR2: SEHNR, FQNEAQ (reference sequence). V shed 4 bases and J shed 0 bases, with 13 bases lying between them. The length of the CDR3 is 16 residues. The CDR3 loop reads CASSSAGGVSNQPQHF. For the CDR3, the DNA is TGTGCCAGCAGCTCAGCGGGAGGGGTTAGCAATCAGCCCCAGCATTTT.

In this sample, this clonotype turned up a few times. The rearrangement uses TRBV20-1 and TRBJ1-1; D ambiguous. The CDR3 is 10 residues long. Germline CDR1 DFQATT, CDR2 SNEGSKA (reference sequence). Deletions cut 7 bases from V and 11 bases from J, with 14 bases between. As DNA, the CDR3 is TGCAGTGAAAGAGGCAGGAGCGCTTTCTTT. This encodes CSERGRSAFF.

The J gene is TRBJ2-3, the V gene TRBV29-1, with a tentative D call TRBD2 (5 bases). The CDR3 extends over 14 amino acids. CDR1 is SQVTM, CDR2 ANQGSEA, per germline. V lost 6 bases, J lost 2 bases, and 15 bases lay in between. CDR3 bases: TGCAGCGTCGGGCCCAGCGGACCCACAGATACGCAGTATTTT. Translating it yields CSVGPSGPTDTQYF.

The V call is TRBV29-1, the J call TRBJ2-1; TRBD2 matches at 11 bases. The CDR3 length is 20 residues. The V and J ends lost 2 bases and 0 bases, in that order; junction bases with no gene match: 15. Germline V CDR1 and CDR2: SQVTM, ANQGSEA. The chain's CDR3 is CSVEKLPLAGVGISYNEQFF. In DNA form, the CDR3 reads TGCAGCGTTGAAAAACTTCCACTAGCGGGAGTCGGGATCTCCTACAATGAGCAGTTCTTC.

This clonotype was observed a few times. CDR3 sequence (DNA): TGTGCCAGCAGCTCGACAGGGGACGGTACGCAGTATTTT. Its translation: CASSSTGDGTQYF. The chain employs TRBV7-9 and TRBJ2-3; 8 bases align to TRBD1. CDR3 size: 13 residues. Germline V CDR1 and CDR2: SEHNR, FQNEAQ (reference sequence). Unmatched junction bases numbered 5, after V lost 4 bases and J lost 8 bases.